These T cell receptor beta chains were read from a single sample in a study of T-cell reconstitution after alpha-beta-depleted transplantation in children. TCRdb used MiXCR to reprocess the PCR reads, holding one entry per CDR3 protein. The sample carries approximately 350,000 distinct CDR3 sequences, approximately 10% recorded once. Sample: PBMCs from the stem cell graft donor, taken from the stem cell graft. These receptors all come from a human donor who donated a stem cell graft to a child with acute lymphoblastic leukemia. The CDR3 runs from the conserved cysteine through the conserved F or W. The order of the fields is J gene, clone size, D gene, V gene, CDR3 protein, CDR3 DNA. The D gene is left open where the match is weak. The listing skips clone size in some rows; elsewhere it reads once, few, many or a size class.

j_call: TRBJ2-3; clone_size: -; d_call: TRBD2; v_call: TRBV18; cdr3_aa: CASSSTGLTTDTQYF; cdr3_nt: TGTGCCAGCTCATCAACGGGACTAACCACAGATACGCAGTATTTT
j_call: TRBJ2-3; clone_size: many; d_call: TRBD1; v_call: TRBV27; cdr3_aa: CASGDRGRGDTQYF; cdr3_nt: TGTGCCAGCGGGGACAGGGGGCGCGGAGATACGCAGTATTTT
j_call: TRBJ2-6; clone_size: many; d_call: -; v_call: TRBV7-9; cdr3_aa: CASSLRRGTGANVLTF; cdr3_nt: TGTGCCAGCAGCTTACGTCGGGGGACTGGGGCCAACGTCCTGACTTTC
j_call: TRBJ1-6; clone_size: -; d_call: -; v_call: TRBV10-3; cdr3_aa: CAIRDGGSPLHF; cdr3_nt: TGTGCCATCAGGGACGGGGGGTCACCCCTCCACTTT
j_call: TRBJ2-5; clone_size: few; d_call: -; v_call: TRBV2; cdr3_aa: CASSWTETQYF; cdr3_nt: TGTGCCAGCAGTTGGACAGAGACCCAGTACTTC
j_call: TRBJ2-2; clone_size: -; d_call: -; v_call: TRBV18; cdr3_aa: CASSGTGSTGELFF; cdr3_nt: TGTGCCAGCTCAGGAACAGGGTCCACCGGGGAGCTGTTTTTT
j_call: TRBJ2-7; clone_size: few; d_call: TRBD2; v_call: TRBV4-3; cdr3_aa: CASSRSTLAGDREQYF; cdr3_nt: TGCGCCAGCAGCCGAAGTACTCTAGCGGGAGATCGGGAGCAGTACTTC
j_call: TRBJ2-1; clone_size: few; d_call: TRBD1; v_call: TRBV29-1; cdr3_aa: CSVARQGASFF; cdr3_nt: TGCAGCGTCGCCCGACAGGGAGCTTCGTTCTTC
j_call: TRBJ2-3; clone_size: -; d_call: TRBD2; v_call: TRBV5-1; cdr3_aa: CASSLKLATDTQYF; cdr3_nt: TGCGCCAGCAGCTTGAAACTAGCGACAGATACGCAGTATTTT
j_call: TRBJ2-5; clone_size: many; d_call: -; v_call: TRBV15; cdr3_aa: CATSRGGTAETQYF; cdr3_nt: TGTGCCACCAGCAGAGGGGGAACAGCGGAGACCCAGTACTTC
j_call: TRBJ2-7; clone_size: -; d_call: TRBD2; v_call: TRBV5-4; cdr3_aa: CASSPRGSGSREQYF; cdr3_nt: TGTGCCAGCAGCCCCAGGGGTAGCGGGAGTCGCGAGCAGTACTTC
j_call: TRBJ2-7; clone_size: few; d_call: TRBD2; v_call: TRBV12-3/TRBV12-4; cdr3_aa: CASSPTSGRFHEQYF; cdr3_nt: TGTGCCAGCAGCCCCACTAGCGGGAGGTTCCACGAGCAGTACTTC
j_call: TRBJ2-1; clone_size: few; d_call: -; v_call: TRBV20-1; cdr3_aa: CSASDPYLVGVGYNEQFF; cdr3_nt: TGCAGTGCTAGTGACCCTTATCTGGTGGGAGTCGGGTACAATGAGCAGTTCTTC
j_call: TRBJ1-2; clone_size: many; d_call: -; v_call: TRBV4-1; cdr3_aa: CASSQDERTQVPHGYTF; cdr3_nt: TGCGCCAGCAGCCAAGATGAAAGGACCCAAGTACCTCATGGCTACACCTTC